This TCR beta chain emerged from a study of neurological immune-mediated disorders. Study observations and caveats: No clinical or MRI feature was associated with the multiple sclerosis repertoire cluster. The study phylogenetically grouped the repertoires of 18 of 34 multiple sclerosis patients into one related-CDR3 cluster, a possible signature.

On this clonotype: Its antigen is still unknown.

The authors produced cDNA by 5'RACE using 10-nucleotide random UMIs. Over 200 million TCR-beta sequences (from 15-18 subjects) were yielded by each sequencing run. Each CDR3 protein is one row after TCRdb ran MiXCR on the 5' RACE reads. The profile covers 27,000 or so distinct CDR3 sequences, with 2.5% to 4% appearing a single time and 6% to 7.5% taken by the ten largest. V was trimmed by 7 bases and J by 10 bases, leaving 14 bases between them. This CDR3 spans 12 amino acids. CDR1 is SGHNT and CDR2 is YENEEA in the germline V gene. Sequenced input: PBMCs. The source is a woman younger than 45 with multiple sclerosis. J is TRBJ2-1 and V is TRBV11-3; either TRBD1 or TRBD2 may supply D (5 bases each). The chain's CDR3 is CASKLGETEQFF. In DNA form, the CDR3 reads TGTGCCAGCAAACTAGGGGAAACAGAGCAGTTCTTC.